This is a list of T cell receptor beta chains from one sample in a study of T-cell memory formation after mild COVID-19. MiXCR, run by TCRdb on the 5' RACE reads, gives a single entry per CDR3 protein. The table records fewer than 250,000 distinct CDR3 sequences, about 18% of them present only once. The sequenced sample consisted of PBMCs or a T cell subset sorted from them (not recorded which). The receptor source for this set is an adult woman who had mild COVID-19 (a few samples of this study predate the infection). Cell type and time point are not known. Each CDR3 is given with its conserved first and last residue. A D gene is named only where the DNA matches it firmly. Clone size is given for some rows only: seen once, a few or many times, or a class if the clone is expanded.

J gene: TRBJ2-2
D gene: -
clone size: few
V gene: TRBV7-3
CDR3 protein: CASSLGLARTGELFF
CDR3 DNA: TGTGCCAGCAGCTTAGGGCTAGCGAGGACCGGGGAGCTGTTTTTT

J gene: TRBJ1-2
D gene: -
clone size: few
V gene: TRBV4-1
CDR3 protein: CASSQDQGNYGYTF
CDR3 DNA: TGCGCCAGCAGCCAAGACCAGGGAAACTATGGCTACACCTTC

J gene: TRBJ2-1
D gene: -
clone size: -
V gene: TRBV6-2/TRBV6-3
CDR3 protein: CASRRMEIDEQFF
CDR3 DNA: TGTGCCAGCAGAAGGATGGAAATCGATGAGCAGTTCTTC

J gene: TRBJ2-7
D gene: TRBD2
clone size: -
V gene: TRBV5-1
CDR3 protein: CASSLTSGGHISYEQYF
CDR3 DNA: TGCGCCAGCAGCTTGACTAGCGGGGGGCACATTTCCTACGAGCAGTACTTC

J gene: TRBJ2-1
D gene: -
clone size: -
V gene: TRBV20-1
CDR3 protein: CSADTHRTSREQFF
CDR3 DNA: TGCAGTGCTGATACACATCGAACTAGCCGTGAGCAGTTCTTC

J gene: TRBJ1-5
D gene: -
clone size: many
V gene: TRBV19
CDR3 protein: CASKVIDYSNQPQHF
CDR3 DNA: TGTGCCAGTAAAGTGATAGATTATAGCAATCAGCCCCAGCATTTT

J gene: TRBJ2-1
D gene: -
clone size: once
V gene: TRBV3-1
CDR3 protein: CASSQLDYNEQFF
CDR3 DNA: TGTGCCAGCAGCCAACTGGACTACAATGAGCAGTTCTTC

J gene: TRBJ1-4
D gene: -
clone size: -
V gene: TRBV6-1
CDR3 protein: CASSVTRRGEKLFF
CDR3 DNA: TGTGCCAGCAGTGTCACGCGACGTGGTGAAAAACTGTTTTTT

J gene: TRBJ1-2
D gene: -
clone size: -
V gene: TRBV7-9
CDR3 protein: CASSLEAGYTF
CDR3 DNA: TGTGCCAGCAGCTTAGAGGCGGGCTACACCTTC

J gene: TRBJ1-2
D gene: -
clone size: few
V gene: TRBV6-5
CDR3 protein: CASSYTLEGGYTF
CDR3 DNA: TGTGCCAGCAGTTATACCCTTGAGGGTGGCTACACCTTC

J gene: TRBJ2-2
D gene: -
clone size: -
V gene: TRBV7-9
CDR3 protein: CASSLDLGLEKTGELFF
CDR3 DNA: TGTGCCAGCAGCTTAGATTTAGGGCTGGAGAAAACCGGGGAGCTGTTTTTT

J gene: TRBJ2-1
D gene: -
clone size: -
V gene: TRBV12-3/TRBV12-4
CDR3 protein: CASSLEGTKNNEQFF
CDR3 DNA: TGTGCCAGCAGTTTGGAGGGGACCAAGAACAATGAGCAGTTCTTC

J gene: TRBJ2-1
D gene: TRBD2
clone size: few
V gene: TRBV9
CDR3 protein: CASSEAWAPASGLNEQFF
CDR3 DNA: TGTGCCAGCAGCGAAGCGTGGGCCCCAGCTAGCGGGCTCAATGAGCAGTTCTTC

J gene: TRBJ2-7
D gene: TRBD2
clone size: few
V gene: TRBV25-1
CDR3 protein: CASSLAGVHEQYF
CDR3 DNA: TGTGCCAGCAGTCTGGCGGGAGTCCACGAGCAGTACTTC

J gene: TRBJ2-7
D gene: -
clone size: -
V gene: TRBV2
CDR3 protein: CASTGLSYEQYF
CDR3 DNA: TGTGCCAGCACCGGGCTGTCCTACGAGCAGTACTTC

J gene: TRBJ2-7
D gene: -
clone size: -
V gene: TRBV10-3
CDR3 protein: CAISETGRQGGYEQYF
CDR3 DNA: TGTGCCATCAGTGAGACTGGGAGGCAGGGGGGATACGAGCAGTACTTC

J gene: TRBJ1-2
D gene: TRBD1
clone size: -
V gene: TRBV6-6
CDR3 protein: CASSYSPWGQGAPGYTF
CDR3 DNA: TGTGCCAGCAGTTACTCCCCGTGGGGACAGGGGGCGCCGGGCTACACCTTC

J gene: TRBJ1-1
D gene: TRBD1
clone size: few
V gene: TRBV11-1
CDR3 protein: CASTDREAEAFF
CDR3 DNA: TGTGCCAGCACGGACAGGGAGGCTGAAGCTTTCTTT

J gene: TRBJ2-3
D gene: -
clone size: few
V gene: TRBV6-2/TRBV6-3
CDR3 protein: CASSRLGLLSDTQYF
CDR3 DNA: TGTGCCAGCAGTCGACTAGGACTCCTGTCGGATACGCAGTATTTT

J gene: TRBJ2-7
D gene: TRBD2
clone size: -
V gene: TRBV12-3/TRBV12-4
CDR3 protein: CASRKSGRSYEQYF
CDR3 DNA: TGTGCCAGCAGAAAAAGCGGGAGGTCCTACGAGCAGTACTTC

J gene: TRBJ1-4
D gene: -
clone size: many
V gene: TRBV5-1
CDR3 protein: CASSTGGGEKLFF
CDR3 DNA: TGCGCCAGCAGTACCGGGGGCGGGGAAAAACTGTTTTTT

J gene: TRBJ2-3
D gene: TRBD2
clone size: few
V gene: TRBV9
CDR3 protein: CASSVGDGRSTDTQYF
CDR3 DNA: TGTGCCAGCAGCGTAGGTGACGGGAGGAGCACAGATACGCAGTATTTT

J gene: TRBJ2-7
D gene: -
clone size: -
V gene: TRBV6-2/TRBV6-3
CDR3 protein: CASRRARVAAYEQYF
CDR3 DNA: TGTGCCAGCCGCCGCGCGCGAGTAGCGGCCTACGAGCAGTACTTC

J gene: TRBJ2-3
D gene: -
clone size: few
V gene: TRBV5-1
CDR3 protein: CASSLARDTQYF
CDR3 DNA: TGCGCCAGCAGCTTGGCACGGGATACGCAGTATTTT

J gene: TRBJ2-5
D gene: -
clone size: -
V gene: TRBV4-1
CDR3 protein: CASSQDLGGVGAQETQYF
CDR3 DNA: TGCGCCAGCAGCCAAGATCTTGGAGGGGTAGGGGCACAAGAGACCCAGTACTTC

J gene: TRBJ2-6
D gene: -
clone size: -
V gene: TRBV28
CDR3 protein: CASSTDFMIWGANVLTF
CDR3 DNA: TGTGCCAGCAGCACCGACTTCATGATCTGGGGGGCCAACGTCCTGACTTTC

J gene: TRBJ1-4
D gene: -
clone size: -
V gene: TRBV7-9
CDR3 protein: CASSGVLGPNEKLFF
CDR3 DNA: TGTGCCAGCAGCGGAGTGTTGGGCCCTAATGAAAAACTGTTTTTT

J gene: TRBJ1-2
D gene: -
clone size: -
V gene: TRBV3-1
CDR3 protein: CASSRLGGQSINYGYTF
CDR3 DNA: TGTGCCAGCAGCCGTCTGGGCGGACAGTCGATTAACTATGGCTACACCTTC

J gene: TRBJ1-1
D gene: TRBD1
clone size: few
V gene: TRBV7-9
CDR3 protein: CASSRNSEGGQAFF
CDR3 DNA: TGTGCCAGCAGCCGAAACTCTGAAGGGGGCCAAGCTTTCTTT

J gene: TRBJ2-1
D gene: TRBD1
clone size: -
V gene: TRBV5-1
CDR3 protein: CASSLAEQGAWNEQFF
CDR3 DNA: TGCGCCAGCAGCTTGGCCGAGCAGGGGGCTTGGAATGAGCAGTTCTTC

J gene: TRBJ1-6
D gene: -
clone size: -
V gene: TRBV2
CDR3 protein: CASSDELNSPLHF
CDR3 DNA: TGTGCCAGCAGTGATGAGCTGAATTCACCCCTCCACTTT

J gene: TRBJ1-2
D gene: -
clone size: -
V gene: TRBV3-1
CDR3 protein: CASSHEVGKGYTF
CDR3 DNA: TGTGCCAGCAGCCATGAGGTAGGCAAAGGCTACACCTTC

J gene: TRBJ1-5
D gene: -
clone size: few
V gene: TRBV12-3/TRBV12-4
CDR3 protein: CASSLGVGNQPQHF
CDR3 DNA: TGTGCCAGCAGTTTAGGGGTTGGCAATCAGCCCCAGCATTTT

J gene: TRBJ1-3
D gene: -
clone size: -
V gene: TRBV3-1
CDR3 protein: CASSPTLMGTIYF
CDR3 DNA: TGTGCCAGCAGCCCCACTCTGATGGGCACCATATATTTT

J gene: TRBJ1-6
D gene: -
clone size: -
V gene: TRBV4-2
CDR3 protein: CASSQDEGESPLHF
CDR3 DNA: TGTGCCAGCAGCCAAGATGAAGGGGAATCACCCCTCCACTTT

J gene: TRBJ1-2
D gene: -
clone size: -
V gene: TRBV27
CDR3 protein: CASMGSGGYTF
CDR3 DNA: TGTGCCAGCATGGGCTCGGGTGGCTACACCTTC

J gene: TRBJ1-1
D gene: -
clone size: -
V gene: TRBV5-1
CDR3 protein: CASSPPLGSTEAFF
CDR3 DNA: TGCGCCAGCAGCCCCCCCCTGGGGTCCACTGAAGCTTTCTTT

J gene: TRBJ2-2
D gene: -
clone size: few
V gene: TRBV14
CDR3 protein: CASSQGVGSAFQISGELFF
CDR3 DNA: TGTGCCAGCAGCCAAGGAGTTGGATCGGCCTTCCAGATATCCGGGGAGCTGTTTTTT

J gene: TRBJ1-5
D gene: TRBD1
clone size: -
V gene: TRBV20-1
CDR3 protein: CSARTGGTDQPQHF
CDR3 DNA: TGCAGTGCTAGGACAGGTGGGACAGATCAGCCCCAGCATTTT

J gene: TRBJ1-1
D gene: -
clone size: -
V gene: TRBV20-1
CDR3 protein: CSARDGTMNTEAFF
CDR3 DNA: TGCAGTGCTAGAGATGGCACTATGAACACTGAAGCTTTCTTT

J gene: TRBJ2-1
D gene: TRBD2
clone size: -
V gene: TRBV12-3/TRBV12-4
CDR3 protein: CASSLGLASDEQFF
CDR3 DNA: TGTGCCAGCAGTTTAGGACTAGCTTCCGATGAGCAGTTCTTC

J gene: TRBJ1-5
D gene: TRBD1
clone size: -
V gene: TRBV20-1
CDR3 protein: CSGSRGSDQPQHF
CDR3 DNA: TGCAGTGGATCCAGGGGGTCAGATCAGCCCCAGCATTTT

J gene: TRBJ2-3
D gene: -
clone size: -
V gene: TRBV12-3/TRBV12-4
CDR3 protein: CASSLVETATDTQYF
CDR3 DNA: TGTGCCAGCAGTTTAGTTGAGACAGCGACAGATACGCAGTATTTT

J gene: TRBJ2-1
D gene: TRBD2
clone size: -
V gene: TRBV15
CDR3 protein: CATSREGTSGRISYNEQFF
CDR3 DNA: TGTGCCACCAGCAGAGAGGGGACTAGCGGGAGGATCTCCTACAATGAGCAGTTCTTC

J gene: TRBJ1-2
D gene: TRBD1
clone size: -
V gene: TRBV27
CDR3 protein: CASSLRTGGWANYGYTF
CDR3 DNA: TGTGCCAGCAGCCTCCGAACAGGGGGTTGGGCTAACTATGGCTACACCTTC

J gene: TRBJ2-3
D gene: -
clone size: few
V gene: TRBV6-2/TRBV6-3
CDR3 protein: CASRLSGEDTQYF
CDR3 DNA: TGTGCCAGCAGGCTATCAGGGGAAGATACGCAGTATTTT

J gene: TRBJ2-3
D gene: TRBD1
clone size: -
V gene: TRBV6-1
CDR3 protein: CASSSRGQGGPDTQYF
CDR3 DNA: TGTGCCAGCAGTTCCCGGGGACAGGGGGGCCCAGATACGCAGTATTTT

J gene: TRBJ2-3
D gene: -
clone size: few
V gene: TRBV6-2/TRBV6-3
CDR3 protein: CASSRLGDTQYF
CDR3 DNA: TGTGCCAGCAGTCGACTAGGGGATACGCAGTATTTT

J gene: TRBJ2-1
D gene: -
clone size: -
V gene: TRBV15
CDR3 protein: CATSRGSYNEQFF
CDR3 DNA: TGTGCCACCAGCAGGGGTTCCTACAATGAGCAGTTCTTC

J gene: TRBJ2-2
D gene: TRBD2
clone size: -
V gene: TRBV4-2
CDR3 protein: CASSQAQAGGPTGELFF
CDR3 DNA: TGTGCCAGCAGCCAAGCTCAGGCGGGGGGGCCGACCGGGGAGCTGTTTTTT

J gene: TRBJ2-4
D gene: -
clone size: few
V gene: TRBV7-9
CDR3 protein: CASSSWTAMGLAKNIQYF
CDR3 DNA: TGTGCCAGCAGCTCTTGGACGGCTATGGGGCTAGCCAAAAACATTCAGTACTTC

J gene: TRBJ1-1
D gene: -
clone size: few
V gene: TRBV27
CDR3 protein: CASSSDPRRVNTEAFF
CDR3 DNA: TGTGCCAGCAGTTCGGACCCCCGTCGGGTGAACACTGAAGCTTTCTTT

J gene: TRBJ2-7
D gene: TRBD1
clone size: many
V gene: TRBV7-9
CDR3 protein: CASSLRDRGGEQYF
CDR3 DNA: TGTGCCAGCAGCTTAAGGGACAGGGGCGGCGAGCAGTACTTC

J gene: TRBJ2-7
D gene: -
clone size: few
V gene: TRBV12-3/TRBV12-4
CDR3 protein: CASTYRFDYEQYF
CDR3 DNA: TGTGCCAGCACCTACAGGTTTGACTACGAGCAGTACTTC

J gene: TRBJ2-7
D gene: -
clone size: -
V gene: TRBV2
CDR3 protein: CASSGDFYEQYF
CDR3 DNA: TGTGCCAGCAGTGGGGACTTCTACGAGCAGTACTTC

J gene: TRBJ2-2
D gene: TRBD2
clone size: many
V gene: TRBV7-7
CDR3 protein: CASSPAGGTGELFF
CDR3 DNA: TGTGCTAGCAGTCCAGCGGGAGGGACCGGGGAGCTGTTTTTT

J gene: TRBJ2-1
D gene: TRBD2
clone size: few
V gene: TRBV10-3
CDR3 protein: CATGTSGGSYSSYNEQFF
CDR3 DNA: TGTGCCACGGGGACTAGCGGGGGGTCTTACAGCTCCTACAATGAGCAGTTCTTC

J gene: TRBJ2-1
D gene: TRBD2
clone size: few
V gene: TRBV7-9
CDR3 protein: CASRYSGGPYNEQFF
CDR3 DNA: TGTGCCAGCAGATACAGCGGGGGCCCCTACAATGAGCAGTTCTTC

J gene: TRBJ2-2
D gene: -
clone size: -
V gene: TRBV7-2
CDR3 protein: CASSYARLRDTGELFF
CDR3 DNA: TGTGCCAGCAGCTACGCCAGGCTGCGGGACACCGGGGAGCTGTTTTTT